Each of the 18 T cell receptor beta chains below was sequenced from the same sample in a study of post-analysis software for immune sequencing data. Study results and limitations: Patients had higher frequencies than controls of five TRBV segments, including TRBV5-6, TRBV5-1 and TRBV20-1.

Tagging with unique molecular identifiers was a feature of the TCR beta cDNA libraries. A single record per CDR3 protein comes from TCRdb applying MiXCR to the PCR reads. This repertoire shows roughly 540,000 distinct CDR3 sequences, 30% to 40% found once; its top ten account for less than 6%. No antigen has been assigned to these receptors. The specimen was blood. The receptors derive from a girl aged 2 to 17 with multiple sclerosis.

V is TRBV29-1 and J is TRBJ2-5, with TRBD2 identical over 9 bases. The germline V gene encodes CDR1 SQVTM and CDR2 ANQGSEA. The CDR3 sequence is 13 residues long. After removal of 5 bases from V and 5 bases from J, the junction contained 6 bases not matched to a gene. CDR3 coding DNA: TGCAGCGTTTCTAGCGGGGTCTTGGAGACCCAGTACTTC. Amino acids: CSVSSGVLETQYF.

The chain recombines TRBV5-1 with TRBJ1-2, with 8 positions matching TRBD1. V gave up 3 bases and J gave up 0 bases; unmatched junction bases: 13. The CDR3 runs 18 residues. CDR1 is SGHRS and CDR2 is YFSETQ in the germline V gene. DNA of the CDR3: TGCGCCAGCAGCTCCTACTCCGGGACAGGAGGGACTAACTATGGCTACACCTTC. Its protein product is CASSSYSGTGGTNYGYTF.

V is TRBV7-9 and J is TRBJ2-5; TRBD1 aligns across 11 bases. The J call is doubtful: the DNA matches TRBJ2-7 better. CDR1 SEHNR and CDR2 FQNEAQ come from the germline V gene (reference sequence). The CDR3 contains 16 residues. The CDR3 sequence is CASSSPGQGEVYEQYF. In DNA form, the CDR3 reads TGTGCCAGCAGCTCGCCGGGACAGGGGGAGGTCTACGAGCAGTACTTC.

This clonotype was seen once. The chain links TRBV27 to TRBJ2-3; D uncertain. The germline gives CDR1 MNHEY, CDR2 SMNVEV (reference sequence). Trimming cost V 8 bases and J 2 bases, with 17 bases left between them. The CDR3 length is 15 residues. The CDR3 protein is CASATRVGVTDTQYF. The DNA of the CDR3 is TGTGCCAGCGCTACGCGTGTTGGGGTCACAGATACGCAGTATTTT.

For the CDR3, the DNA is TGTGCCAGCAGCTTTACAGGCCGGGGGGGCAATCAGCCCCAGCATTTT. It translates to CASSFTGRGGNQPQHF. J is TRBJ1-5 and V is TRBV7-2; D might be TRBD1 (5 bases). The CDR3 is made up of 16 amino acids. CDR1 is SGHTA and CDR2 is FQGNSA in the germline V gene. Trimming shortened V by 3 bases and J by 2 bases, and 14 bases separated the two germline ends. Based on the CDR3 plus reference TRBV7-2 and TRBJ1-5, the full variable domain is GAGVSQSPSNKVTEKGKDVELRCDPISGHTALYWYRQSLGQGLEFLIYFQGNSAPDKSGLPSDRFSAERTGGSVSTLTIQRTQQEDSAVYLCASSFTGRGGNQPQHFGDGTRLSIL.

The gene calls are TRBV20-1 and TRBJ2-7; possible D gene TRBD2, 6 bases. V was clipped by 2 bases and J by 2 bases, with 16 bases between them. The CDR3 is made up of 15 amino acids. Looked up from germline, CDR1 is DFQATT and CDR2 is SNEGSKA (reference sequence). The CDR3 sequence: CSARTGLSHAYEQYF. The CDR3 DNA sequence: TGCAGTGCTAGAACAGGACTATCCCACGCCTACGAGCAGTACTTC.

The gene calls are TRBV4-1 and TRBJ2-5, with D possibly TRBD1 on 5 matching bases. The CDR3 extends over 13 amino acids. In germline, CDR1 is MGHRA, CDR2 YSYEKL. Trimming removed 3 bases at V and 9 bases at J, with 14 bases between. CDR3 sequence reads: CASSQFALGAQYF. The CDR3 nucleotides are TGCGCCAGCAGCCAGTTCGCCCTAGGGGCCCAGTACTTC.

The J gene is TRBJ2-1, the V gene TRBV5-6; 8 bases agree with TRBD2. Germline V gives CDR1 SGHDT, CDR2 YYEEEE. V was clipped by 1 base and J by 11 bases; unmatched bases: 14. This CDR3 comprises 16 residues. The DNA for the CDR3 is TGTGCCAGCAGCTTGTCGGGACTAGTACCCCAAGTCAAGCAGTTCTTC. It codes for CASSLSGLVPQVKQFF.

Worth noting for this clonotype: A read error may account for a junction end that differs from germline. The chain joins TRBV5-1 to TRBJ2-6; weak D call: TRBD1 (5 bases). The CDR3 is 17 amino acids. Germline assignment: CDR1 SGHRS and CDR2 YFSETQ. This CDR3 reads CASSFSRTSSGANVRTF. The CDR3 nucleotides are TGCGCCAGCAGCTTCTCACGAACGAGCTCTGGGGCCAACGTCCGGACTTTC.

The chain couples TRBV9 to TRBJ2-5; 15 nucleotides align to TRBD2. CDR3 length: 18 residues. The junction had 7 bases not matched to a gene; V was cut back by 3 bases and J by 1 base. Germline-derived CDR1 and CDR2 are SGDLS and YYNGEE. The CDR3 nucleotides are TGTGCCAGCAGCGCCGGGACTAGCGGGGGGAGCCTCCAAGAGACCCAGTACTTC. This encodes CASSAGTSGGSLQETQYF.

This clonotype was picked up a small number of times. This chain connects TRBV12-5 to TRBJ2-3; no firm D call. The CDR3 runs to 12 residues. The ends were cut back, 6 bases at V and 0 bases at J, with 4 bases in the middle. Germline V gene sequence: CDR1 LGHNT, CDR2 FRNRAP. CDR3 DNA: TGTGCTAGTGGGCCTAGCACAGATACGCAGTATTTT. Protein: CASGPSTDTQYF.

The V gene is TRBV27, the J gene TRBJ1-2, with 8 bases that match TRBD1. Germline V CDR1 and CDR2: MNHEY, SMNVEV (reference sequence). The CDR3 runs 13 residues. After removal of 6 bases from V and 7 bases from J, the junction contained 7 bases not matched to a gene. Here the CDR3 reads CASRFQGAGGYTF. The CDR3 region has the DNA TGTGCCAGCAGGTTCCAGGGGGCAGGTGGCTACACCTTC.

The rearrangement uses TRBV7-2 and TRBJ2-3, with a weak D call TRBD1 (5 bases). CDR1 SGHTA and CDR2 FQGNSA come from the germline V gene. This CDR3 has 16 amino acids. With 2 bases removed from V and 2 bases from J, the gap between germline ends came to 14 bases. The CDR3 region is CASSLRQTSNTDTQYF. The CDR3 nucleotides read TGTGCCAGCAGCTTAAGACAGACGTCAAACACAGATACGCAGTATTTT.

The table lists this clonotype with a few counts. This chain uses TRBV9 with TRBJ1-1; D is undetermined. Germline V gene data show CDR1 as SGDLS and CDR2 as YYNGEE. The germline V and J ends were trimmed by 0 bases and 1 base, with 7 bases remaining between them. The CDR3 is made up of 14 amino acids. The CDR3 DNA follows: TGTGCCAGCAGCGTAGTTGTAGGGAACACTGAAGCTTTCTTT. Translated, it gives CASSVVVGNTEAFF.

This CDR3 reads CASSSTLGTVEGDTQYF. DNA for the CDR3: TGTGCCAGCAGTTCCACACTCGGGACTGTCGAGGGAGATACGCAGTATTTT. The V gene is TRBV12-3 or TRBV12-4, the J gene TRBJ2-3; tentative D call: TRBD2 (6 bases). The CDR3 extends over 17 amino acids. With 4 bases removed from V and 5 bases from J, the gap between germline ends came to 22 bases.

The V gene is TRBV5-1, the J gene TRBJ2-3, with D possibly TRBD2 on 5 matching bases. The CDR3 loop spans 15 amino acids. V was cut by 4 bases and J by 3 bases, with 15 bases left in between. Germline loops: CDR1 SGHRS, CDR2 YFSETQ. The CDR3 DNA reads as TGCGCCAGCAGCCCTTACATCGGAGGTACAGATACGCAGTATTTT. This encodes CASSPYIGGTDTQYF.

The table lists this clonotype with many counts. The germline gene is not matched at one end of the junction; a read error may be the cause. The chain employs TRBV5-1 and TRBJ1-2; 8 nucleotides align to TRBD1. Germline V gives CDR1 SGHRS, CDR2 YFSETQ. The length of the CDR3 is 13 residues. CDR3 in DNA: TGTGCCAGCAGTGCCGACAGGGGCTATGGCTACACCTTC. Its protein product is CASSADRGYGYTF.

Many counts were recorded for this clonotype. V usage is TRBV2 and J usage is TRBJ2-5; TRBD2 matches 9 bases. The CDR3 is made up of 14 amino acids. The germline gives CDR1 SNHLY, CDR2 FYNNEI. V was clipped by 7 bases and J by 1 base; unmatched bases: 4. The CDR3 sequence is CASNLRGGQETQYF. The DNA for the CDR3 is TGTGCCAGCAATCTGCGGGGGGGCCAAGAGACCCAGTACTTC.